The rows below give T cell receptor beta chains drawn from one sample of a study of post-analysis software for immune sequencing data. TCRdb fed the PCR reads into MiXCR, producing one record per CDR3 protein. The top ten clones hold approximately 4.2% of a sample with under 900,000 distinct CDR3 sequences, under 70% of them seen once. The sample consisted of blood. Receptor source: a girl between 5 and 17 years old with multiple sclerosis. Both conserved end residues are part of each CDR3. Each record gives: D gene, V gene, clone size, J gene, CDR3 protein, CDR3 DNA. A D gene is named only where the DNA matches it firmly. For some rows the clone size is stated as once, few or many, or as a class when expanded; others skip it.

D: TRBD1; V: TRBV12-3/TRBV12-4; size: once; J: TRBJ2-7; CDR3: CASRRDRDFAYEQYF; DNA: TGTGCCAGCAGACGCGACAGGGATTTTGCCTACGAGCAGTACTTC
D: -; V: TRBV6-1; size: -; J: TRBJ1-1; CDR3: CATAQGPNTEAFF; DNA: TGTGCCACTGCACAGGGTCCGAACACTGAAGCTTTCTTT
D: TRBD2; V: TRBV7-3; size: few; J: TRBJ2-1; CDR3: CASSQAGYNEQFF; DNA: TGTGCCAGCAGCCAAGCGGGATACAATGAGCAGTTCTTC
D: TRBD2; V: TRBV11-2; size: once; J: TRBJ2-7; CDR3: CASSLPREGEQYF; DNA: TGTGCCAGCAGCTTACCCAGGGAGGGCGAGCAGTACTTC
D: -; V: TRBV3-1; size: -; J: TRBJ2-4; CDR3: CASSQGRQAKNIQYF; DNA: TGTGCCAGCAGCCAGGGACGGCAGGCCAAAAACATTCAGTACTTC
D: TRBD1; V: TRBV10-3; size: -; J: TRBJ2-6; CDR3: CAISWDSSGANVLTF; DNA: TGTGCCATCAGCTGGGACAGCTCTGGGGCCAACGTCCTGACTTTC
D: TRBD1; V: TRBV18; size: -; J: TRBJ2-5; CDR3: CASSPYQTGAMKTQYF; DNA: TGTGCCAGCTCACCATATCAGACAGGGGCTATGAAGACCCAGTACTTC
D: TRBD1; V: TRBV27; size: few; J: TRBJ2-7; CDR3: CASSHGTGPYEQYF; DNA: TGTGCCAGCAGTCACGGGACAGGACCTTACGAGCAGTACTTC
D: -; V: TRBV11-2; size: few; J: TRBJ2-5; CDR3: CASSQRGTQETQYF; DNA: TGTGCCAGCAGCCAAAGGGGGACACAAGAGACCCAGTACTTC
D: TRBD2; V: TRBV20-1; size: -; J: TRBJ2-4; CDR3: CSARILAGGLAKNIQYF; DNA: TGCAGTGCAAGGATTCTAGCGGGGGGCTTAGCCAAAAACATTCAGTACTTC
D: TRBD1; V: TRBV6-6; size: -; J: TRBJ2-4; CDR3: CASSYSSGQGGIQYF; DNA: TGTGCCAGCAGTTACTCGTCCGGACAGGGCGGGATTCAGTACTTC
D: -; V: TRBV14; size: -; J: TRBJ2-3; CDR3: CASSLKHTQYF; DNA: TGTGCCAGCAGCCTCAAGCATACGCAGTATTTT
D: -; V: TRBV12-3/TRBV12-4; size: -; J: TRBJ1-5; CDR3: CASSSLGRNNQPQHF; DNA: TGTGCCAGCAGTTCCCTGGGACGGAACAATCAGCCCCAGCATTTT
D: -; V: TRBV20-1; size: -; J: TRBJ2-7; CDR3: CSVLTGGTEKQYF; DNA: TGCAGTGTCCTCACGGGCGGTACGGAGAAGCAGTACTTC
D: TRBD1; V: TRBV18; size: -; J: TRBJ1-1; CDR3: CASFRDRGSMNTEAFF; DNA: TGTGCCAGCTTCCGGGACAGGGGTTCTATGAACACTGAAGCTTTCTTT
D: TRBD2; V: TRBV5-1; size: -; J: TRBJ2-7; CDR3: CASALSGGSFNEQYF; DNA: TGCGCCAGCGCCCTCTCCGGCGGGAGTTTTAACGAGCAGTACTTC
D: -; V: TRBV6-1; size: few; J: TRBJ2-4; CDR3: CANNAGGVAKNIQYF; DNA: TGTGCCAACAATGCTGGTGGGGTAGCCAAAAACATTCAGTACTTC
D: -; V: TRBV12-3/TRBV12-4; size: -; J: TRBJ2-7; CDR3: CASSPNLDNNNEQYF; DNA: TGTGCCAGCAGCCCTAACCTAGACAATAACAATGAGCAGTACTTC
D: -; V: TRBV29-1; size: -; J: TRBJ2-5; CDR3: CSVGNRTKETQYF; DNA: TGCAGCGTTGGCAACAGGACAAAAGAGACCCAGTACTTC
D: -; V: TRBV5-1; size: -; J: TRBJ2-4; CDR3: CASSAGLEGDIQYF; DNA: TGCGCCAGCAGCGCCGGCCTAGAAGGGGACATTCAGTACTTC
D: -; V: TRBV12-3/TRBV12-4; size: -; J: TRBJ1-5; CDR3: CASRVQGIGQPQHF; DNA: TGTGCCAGCAGGGTACAGGGTATAGGTCAGCCCCAGCATTTT
D: -; V: TRBV5-1; size: -; J: TRBJ2-7; CDR3: CASSPTGRSYEQYF; DNA: TGCGCCAGCAGCCCTACCGGCCGATCCTACGAGCAGTACTTC
D: -; V: TRBV20-1; size: -; J: TRBJ1-2; CDR3: CSASGVVNYGYTF; DNA: TGCAGTGCCTCGGGCGTGGTCAACTATGGCTACACCTTC
D: -; V: TRBV7-3; size: -; J: TRBJ1-1; CDR3: CASSLRGGRTEAFF; DNA: TGTGCCAGCAGCTTACGGGGAGGTAGGACTGAAGCTTTCTTT
D: -; V: TRBV7-6; size: -; J: TRBJ2-7; CDR3: CASSLLSGRDEQYF; DNA: TGTGCCAGCAGCTTGCTGTCAGGGAGAGACGAGCAGTACTTC
D: TRBD2; V: TRBV29-1; size: -; J: TRBJ2-1; CDR3: CSVLAGASYNEQFF; DNA: TGCAGCGTCTTAGCGGGAGCCTCCTACAATGAGCAGTTCTTC
D: -; V: TRBV9; size: few; J: TRBJ2-1; CDR3: CASSPQGSSYNEQFF; DNA: TGTGCCAGCAGCCCTCAGGGGAGCTCCTACAATGAGCAGTTCTTC
D: TRBD2; V: TRBV10-2; size: -; J: TRBJ2-1; CDR3: CASSESRLAGGHEQFF; DNA: TGCGCCAGCAGTGAGTCGAGGCTAGCGGGAGGCCATGAGCAGTTCTTC
D: -; V: TRBV6-6; size: -; J: TRBJ2-5; CDR3: CASSRLRQETQYF; DNA: TGTGCCAGCAGTCGACTACGGCAAGAGACCCAGTACTTC
D: -; V: TRBV29-1; size: few; J: TRBJ2-3; CDR3: CSVGGLVATSDTQYF; DNA: TGCAGCGTTGGAGGGCTGGTGGCCACGTCTGATACGCAGTATTTT
D: TRBD1; V: TRBV29-1; size: few; J: TRBJ1-2; CDR3: CSVEVETGGGYTF; DNA: TGCAGCGTTGAAGTTGAGACAGGGGGTGGCTACACCTTC
D: -; V: TRBV7-9; size: -; J: TRBJ1-2; CDR3: CASSLPGARLAIGYTF; DNA: TGTGCCAGCAGCCTCCCAGGGGCACGGTTGGCTATCGGCTACACCTTC
D: -; V: TRBV12-3/TRBV12-4; size: -; J: TRBJ2-5; CDR3: CASSSPDSQETQYF; DNA: TGTGCCAGCAGTTCCCCGGACAGCCAAGAGACCCAGTACTTC
D: TRBD1; V: TRBV29-1; size: once; J: TRBJ2-5; CDR3: CSVEPRGGSEEQYF; DNA: TGCAGCGTCGAACCCCGAGGGGGCTCCGAGGAGCAGTACTTC
D: TRBD2; V: TRBV5-1; size: -; J: TRBJ2-3; CDR3: CASSLAGRDTQYF; DNA: TGTGCCAGCAGCTTAGCGGGGCGGGATACGCAGTATTTT
D: TRBD1; V: TRBV7-2; size: once; J: TRBJ2-2; CDR3: CASSLRQGRGTGELFF; DNA: TGTGCCAGCAGCCTCCGACAGGGACGAGGCACCGGGGAGCTGTTTTTT
D: TRBD2; V: TRBV7-7; size: -; J: TRBJ2-5; CDR3: CASSLGLGDQETQYF; DNA: TGTGCTAGCAGCTTGGGACTAGGCGACCAAGAGACCCAGTACTTC
D: TRBD1; V: TRBV18; size: few; J: TRBJ2-7; CDR3: CASSTGQVGSYEQYF; DNA: TGTGCCAGCTCCACTGGACAGGTTGGTTCCTACGAGCAGTACTTC
D: -; V: TRBV29-1; size: -; J: TRBJ2-6; CDR3: CSVITGPHSGANVLTF; DNA: TGCAGCGTAATAACAGGACCGCACTCTGGGGCCAACGTCCTGACTTTC
D: -; V: TRBV25-1; size: few; J: TRBJ1-4; CDR3: CASSNLEAGEKFNEKLFF; DNA: TGTGCCAGCAGTAACCTAGAGGCAGGGGAGAAATTTAATGAAAAACTGTTTTTT
D: TRBD2; V: TRBV7-3; size: -; J: TRBJ2-5; CDR3: CASSLSGTSFETQYF; DNA: TGTGCCAGCAGCTTATCCGGGACTAGCTTTGAGACCCAGTACTTC
D: TRBD2; V: TRBV3-1; size: few; J: TRBJ2-1; CDR3: CASSQDLTVAGGQAQFF; DNA: TGTGCCAGCAGCCAAGATCTTACGGTAGCGGGGGGGCAAGCGCAGTTCTTC
D: TRBD1; V: TRBV5-4; size: -; J: TRBJ2-1; CDR3: CASSLGGTGPNEQFF; DNA: TGTGCCAGCAGCTTGGGAGGGACAGGGCCCAATGAGCAGTTCTTC
D: TRBD1; V: TRBV12-3/TRBV12-4; size: few; J: TRBJ2-5; CDR3: CASSLEGAQETQYF; DNA: TGTGCCAGCAGTTTAGAGGGGGCTCAAGAGACCCAGTACTTC
D: TRBD2; V: TRBV2; size: -; J: TRBJ2-7; CDR3: CANSKTSGRTAEQYF; DNA: TGTGCCAACTCTAAGACTAGCGGGAGGACTGCCGAGCAGTACTTC
D: -; V: TRBV9; size: -; J: TRBJ2-6; CDR3: CASSVVPGSGAGANVLTF; DNA: TGTGCCAGCAGCGTAGTACCTGGGTCGGGTGCGGGGGCCAACGTCCTGACTTTC
D: -; V: TRBV25-1; size: few; J: TRBJ1-2; CDR3: CASSELAEGYRGYTF; DNA: TGTGCCAGCAGTGAACTAGCCGAGGGGTATCGGGGCTACACCTTC
D: TRBD1; V: TRBV6-5; size: -; J: TRBJ2-1; CDR3: CASSRPSDRVVGEQFF; DNA: TGTGCCAGCAGTCGCCCCTCGGACAGGGTAGTTGGTGAGCAGTTCTTC